The TCR beta chain described here comes from a study of vaccination effects on CD4 cells after COVID-19. General study findings and limits: Of the vaccine-induced clones from healthy vaccinees, merely 1 of 255 recognized common cold coronaviruses as well. In the study, convalescent patients were few, and early post-infection timepoints were absent.

A remark on this clone: What it binds is unknown.

With V trimmed by 6 bases and J by 0 bases, 4 bases remained unmatched. In germline, CDR1 is WSHSY, CDR2 SAAADI. This CDR3 region has 15 residues. TCRdb keeps only in-frame clones here, not all; method: immunoSEQ multiplex PCR. Of 40,000 to 45,000 clones in the sample, about 70% were seen once. Subsequent to approximately 9 days of culture, CD4+ T cells were isolated. Participants were given two doses of BNT162b2 or mRNA-1273 vaccine. Half-medium replacement with IL-2 medium occurred on days 3 and 7. The material sequenced was CD4+ T cells from PBMCs cultured without peptide, taken after COVID-19 vaccination. This receptor was identified in a human donor who received a COVID-19 vaccine. The gene calls are TRBV10-2 and TRBJ1-5; TRBD1 agrees at 8 bases. The CDR3 DNA sequence: TGCGCCAGCAGGTCGACAGGGGCTAGCAATCAGCCCCAGCATTTT. Its protein is CASRSTGASNQPQHF.